This T cell receptor (beta chain) derives from a study of blood T cell repertoires in COVID-19. Trimming cost V 3 bases and J 2 bases, with 7 bases left between them. This CDR3 is built from 13 residues. In germline, CDR1 is SGHAT, CDR2 FQDESV (reference sequence). Sequencing used immunoSEQ multiplex PCR; TCRdb keeps in-frame clones, though not all of them. The repertoire holds 150,000 to 200,000 clones, with roughly 83% as singletons. J is TRBJ2-5 and V is TRBV11-1, with unresolved D. The TCR was taken from a woman aged 60-75 years who had recovered from COVID-19. Sequences were obtained from PBMCs or T cells enriched from blood (not recorded which). The CDR3, as DNA: TGTGCCAGCAGCTTGGGCAATCAAGAGACCCAGTACTTC. It specifies CASSLGNQETQYF.